The T cell receptor (beta chain) described here comes from a study of identical twins. Regarding the study as a whole: It was cross-sectional statistical analysis, not following the same donors, that the conclusions relied on. Models came in too low on out-of-frame TCR alpha sharing in monozygotic twins. Where out-of-frame alpha sequences were twin-shared, they showed excess low generation probability.

The CDR3 has 14 amino acids. Germline lookup yields CDR1 LNHNV and CDR2 YYDKDF (reference sequence). V lost 5 bases and J lost 7, with 14 bases in between. This clonotype showed up just a few times. What it recognizes is unknown. A single record per CDR3 protein comes from TCRdb applying MiXCR to the 5' RACE reads. The sample has roughly 540,000 distinct CDR3 sequences, less than 25% seen once; the top ten hold roughly 0.9%. This sample also belongs to another study, concerning T cells expressing NK-cell markers.

Input material: CD4+ T cells sorted from blood. V is TRBV15 and J is TRBJ2-2; the D gene is possibly TRBD1 (6 bases). The origin of this receptor is a woman aged 18-35 years in good health. The CDR3 DNA reads TGTGCCACCAGCCAGGGACAATTGGACGGGGAGCTGTTTTTT. Its protein product is CATSQGQLDGELFF.